This T cell receptor beta chain was recorded in a study of CD8+ T cells in alopecia areata. Study-wide points: The study found higher clonality in lesional than normal scalp, especially in alopecia totalis/universalis. Sharing of TCR sequences between patients (possibly for HLA-related reasons) was less clear than in mice.

PBMCs yielded sorted CD4+ and CD8+ T cells. In regard to this clone: Its antigen is unknown.

The sequencing template was cDNA reverse transcribed from extracted RNA. The assay was immunoSEQ multiplex PCR, and TCRdb's table has in-frame clones only and misses some. The sample shows some 110,000 clones, roughly 69% of them seen only once. Trimming pared 4 bases from V and 8 bases from J, leaving 11 bases between. This CDR3 has 11 residues. Germline V gene lookup returns CDR1 DFQATT and CDR2 SNEGSKA (reference sequence). The chain couples TRBV20-1 to TRBJ1-2; D might be TRBD1 (6 bases). The sequence was obtained from a human donor in good health. What was sequenced was CD4+ T cells sorted from blood. The CDR3 nucleotides are TGCAGTGCTAAACAGGGTAGCGGCTACACCTTC. It translates to CSAKQGSGYTF.